This is a list of T cell receptor beta chains from one sample in a study of EBV T-cell therapy then PD-1 blockade in nasopharyngeal carcinoma. Libraries were prepared by immunoSEQ multiplex PCR; TCRdb keeps only in-frame clonotypes and omits some of them. The table has around 23,000 clones, 84% seen once. Their specific antigens are unknown. The material sequenced was CD8+ T cells from blood, taken at roughly day 61 from a patient whose treatment included autologous EBV-specific T cells and nivolumab. All receptors derive from a man aged 40-55 years with nasopharyngeal carcinoma. Both conserved end residues are part of each CDR3. The listing skips clone size in some rows; elsewhere it reads once, few, many or a size class.

>NA|TRBV19|13
CASSISGGETQYF
>NA|TRBV15|16
CATSRDWRGSNTEAFF
>NA|TRBV9|17
CASSVDPGPPANYGYTF
>NA|TRBV24-1|12
CATSEAGAEAFF
>NA|TRBV29-1|14
CSVVPWNKSWTQYF
>NA|TRBV9|12
CASSVKTGGLHF
>NA|TRBV4-3|16
CASSLPEVIPNYEQYF
>NA|TRBV4-1|15
CASSLGQGGVYEQYF
>NA|TRBV6-2/TRBV6-3|15
CASSLEGTGSHEQYF
>NA|TRBV5-4|14
CASIPTGGDDGYTF
>NA|TRBV4-3|16
CASSQEEGGGSEKLFF
>NA|TRBV30|12
CAWSFGGFGYTF
>NA|TRBV3-1/TRBV3-2|14
CASSLSHRYYGYTF
>few|TRBV4-2|16
CASSQDSGGSYNEQFF
>NA|TRBV29-1|8
CSVGGQFF
>NA|TRBV6-5|14
CASSWTVEGEKLFF
>NA|TRBV9|17
CASSPERDSLTNSPLHF
>NA|TRBV9|15
CASSVEFSGNTEAFF
>NA|TRBV27|14
CASSLGATSHEQFF
>NA|TRBV27|16
CASSPSSAVSYNEQFF
>NA|TRBV9|14
CASSVVGSGNTIYF
>NA|TRBV4-3|15
CASSQAWTVNTEAFF
>NA|TRBV14|15
CASSRIWGPLVEQYF
>NA|TRBV6-1|14
CASSEAGGGGGYTF
>NA|TRBV3-1/TRBV3-2|17
CASSQVLSAVVDNEQFF
>NA|TRBV4-1|15
CASSQDRGSNQPQHF
>NA|TRBV11-2|12
CASSLATDTQYF
>few|TRBV5-6|14
CASSLGGVGNTIYF
>NA|TRBV12-3/TRBV12-4|12
CASSLLTQPQHF
>NA|TRBV7-6|13
CASSSEAGQTQYF
>NA|TRBV2|14
CAINGGPLTYEQYF
>NA|TRBV6-5|14
CASRLQGYNSPLHF
>NA|TRBV9|15
CASSPDGGLMDEQYF
>NA|TRBV7-9|13
CASSLAVEETQYF
>NA|TRBV6-5|14
CASSQGVENQPQHF
>once|TRBV12-3/TRBV12-4|13
CASSLTEEETQYF
>NA|TRBV15|20
CATSRTRGQGTKYSYNEQFF
>NA|TRBV6-4|15
CASSDEDGSTDTQYF
>NA|TRBV6-1|15
CASSEEAGSSYEQYF
>NA|TRBV9|14
CASSVGQGGYEQYF
>NA|TRBV3-1/TRBV3-2|15
CASAEEALGTDTQYF
>NA|TRBV28|14
CASSLDSSGNTIYF
>NA|TRBV18|17
CASSPQDRVQPLRGYTF
>NA|TRBV19|15
CASTSSRGARDTQYF
>NA|TRBV6-4|15
CASSEESGGADTQYF
>NA|TRBV13|15
CASSGGTGGNTEAFF
>NA|TRBV27|15
CASSLSGGHTYGYTF
>once|TRBV5-1|15
CASTERGVSYNEQFF
>NA|TRBV19|15
CASNGQTAGDEKLFF
>NA|TRBV7-6|16
CASSWAQTGSGNTIYF
>NA|TRBV15|16
CATSRARGGPGETQYF
>NA|TRBV5-6|16
CASSTRGPVSTDTQYF
>NA|TRBV5-6|15
CASSDGGLNTGELFF
>NA|TRBV4-3|16
CASSQGESSGANVLTF
>NA|TRBV7-9|13
CASSLADRGEAFF
>NA|TRBV2|14
CASSDPFDRDEQYF
>few|TRBV6-6|13
CASSRTEANEQFF
>NA|TRBV28|14
CASSDSGFPGELFF
>few|TRBV7-9|12
CASSPDTYEQYF